One T cell receptor (beta chain) is described in this entry. The data originate from a study of blood T cell repertoires in COVID-19. Study-wide context: Italy, Spain and the United States were the sources of the convalescent and acute COVID-19 samples. From T cells, B-cell-depleted T cells, or PBMCs came the material, which was cDNA or gDNA.

In the original processing: By means of reference gene primer amplification, nucleated cell counts were estimated. Profiled with immunoSEQ multiplex PCR; TCRdb holds only in-frame clones, not every one. The V and J calls and clone size were taken over from that table, and D and trimming were inferred from the DNA. Of 25,000 to 35,000 clones listed, roughly nine tenths are singletons. CDR1 is LNHDA and CDR2 is SQIVND in the germline V gene (reference sequence). The CDR3 contains 16 residues. Trimming took off 0 bases at V and 8 bases at J, with 17 bases between the two ends. Sequencing was done on a sample of peripheral blood. The rearrangement joins TRBV19 to TRBJ2-1; D might be TRBD2 (5 bases). The clonotype originates from a human donor with active COVID-19. The donor label of this sample is uncertain. This CDR3 is CASSIDGSRAGHEQFF. The CDR3 nucleotides are TGTGCCAGTAGTATAGATGGCTCGAGGGCCGGGCATGAGCAGTTCTTC.